The 9 T cell receptor beta chains given below trace back to one sample, sequenced in a study of T cell changes during pregnancy in multiple sclerosis. Profiling relied on immunoSEQ multiplex PCR, and the TCRdb table lists in-frame clones only, not all of them. In the table there are 70,000 or so clones, 92% of which are singletons. This specimen consisted of CD4+ T cells from peripheral blood mononuclear cells, obtained after pregnancy. These receptors were obtained from a female donor with multiple sclerosis, enrolled in a pregnancy study.

This rearrangement joins TRBV7-2 to TRBJ1-3; D is undetermined. Germline lookup yields CDR1 SGHTA and CDR2 FQGNSA. This CDR3 contains 12 residues. With 2 bases removed from V and 4 bases from J, the gap between germline ends came to 3 bases. The DNA of the CDR3 is TGTGCCAGCAGCTTAACAGGAAACACCATATATTTT. It codes for CASSLTGNTIYF.

The V call is TRBV2, the J call TRBJ1-5; D gene ambiguous. V lost 3 bases, J lost 1 base, and 13 bases lay in between. This CDR3 has 16 amino acids. Germline-derived CDR1 and CDR2 are SNHLY and FYNNEI. CDR3 in DNA: TGTGCCAGCAGTGATATGGGAGCTCACAGCAATCAGCCCCAGCATTTT. Its protein is CASSDMGAHSNQPQHF.

V and J are TRBV19 and TRBJ1-1, with D unclear. This CDR3 has 15 amino acids. The germline V gene has CDR1 LNHDA and CDR2 SQIVND (reference sequence). Trimming took off 3 bases at V and 3 bases at J, with 14 bases between the two ends. The DNA for the CDR3 is TGTGCCAGTAGTATCAACGGGGTTAAGGACACTGAAGCTTTCTTT. This translates into CASSINGVKDTEAFF.

The gene calls are TRBV9 and TRBJ1-1; perhaps TRBD1 as D (6 bases). V lost 4 bases, J lost 3 bases, and 16 bases lay in between. The CDR3 has 15 amino acids. Germline-derived CDR1 and CDR2 are SGDLS and YYNGEE. DNA of the CDR3: TGTGCCAGCAGCTTGAAAACAGGGATAGACACTGAAGCTTTCTTT. Encoded protein: CASSLKTGIDTEAFF.

CDR3 loop: CASSVPREGRDEQFF. CDR3 in DNA: TGTGCCAGCAGTGTTCCTCGGGAGGGCCGAGATGAGCAGTTCTTC. The chain recombines TRBV25-1 with TRBJ2-1; 8 bases agree with TRBD2. J was trimmed by 8 bases and V by 4 bases; bases with no gene match: 10. The CDR3 consists of 15 residues. Per germline, CDR1 MGHDK and CDR2 SYGVNS.

V usage is TRBV30 and J usage is TRBJ1-5; the D gene is possibly TRBD1 (5 bases). This CDR3 region has 14 residues. Looked up from germline, CDR1 is GTSNPN and CDR2 is SVGIG (reference sequence). V lost 0 bases and J lost 6, with 12 bases in between. This chain's CDR3 is CAWSVGQGGQPQHF. The CDR3 nucleotides are TGTGCCTGGAGTGTCGGCCAGGGCGGTCAGCCCCAGCATTTT.

The chain is built from TRBV28 and TRBJ1-2, with D perhaps matching TRBD1 (5 bases). The CDR3 extends over 18 amino acids. Trimming cost V 7 bases and J 4 bases, with 28 bases left between them. Germline CDR1 and CDR2: MDHEN and SYDVKM. The CDR3: CASTQGVIRKRSGYGYTF. The CDR3 DNA sequence: TGTGCCAGCACCCAAGGGGTGATTCGTAAAAGAAGTGGCTATGGCTACACCTTC.

This clone was seen a handful of times. V and J are TRBV6-6 and TRBJ2-3, with D possibly matching TRBD2 (6 bases). V dropped 6 bases and J dropped 0 bases, with 13 bases sitting between them. The CDR3 is made up of 15 amino acids. Germline V gene lookup returns CDR1 MNHNY and CDR2 SVGAGI (reference sequence). Here the CDR3 reads CASSSSGYSTDTQYF. CDR3 bases: TGTGCCAGCAGCAGTAGCGGATACAGCACAGATACGCAGTATTTT.

The chain carries TRBV5-8 and TRBJ1-5; D is perhaps TRBD1 (6 bases). Germline-derived CDR1 and CDR2 are SGHTS and YDEGEE. Trimming removed 3 bases at V and 5 bases at J, with 12 bases between. This CDR3 comprises 14 residues. The CDR3 is CASSSAGGHQPQHF. The DNA for the CDR3 is TGTGCCAGCAGCTCGGCCGGGGGGCATCAGCCCCAGCATTTT.